Shown below are 18 T cell receptor beta chains from a single sample sequenced in a study of shared clonotypes between healthy human individuals. Profiling relied on immunoSEQ multiplex PCR, and the TCRdb table lists in-frame clones only, not all of them. Here the sample spans some 87,000 clones, approximately 75% being singletons. Input material: memory CD8+ T cells sorted from blood. Described subset: CD45RO+ cells pooled with CCR7-negative TemRA cells. These receptors all come from a man aged 30 to 39 in good health.

As concerns this clone: It is likely a read error: a sequence one base away is far more abundant. This rearrangement joins TRBV27 to TRBJ1-1, with TRBD1 as a possible D gene (5 bases). The CDR3 consists of 13 residues. Deletions cut 6 bases from V and 7 bases from J, with 15 bases between. Germline V gene sequence: CDR1 MNHEY, CDR2 SMNVEV (reference sequence). The CDR3 spells CASSRQTGGEAFF. The CDR3 DNA sequence: TGTGCCAGCAGCCGACAGACCGGTGGTGAAGCTTTCTTT.

The chain carries TRBV21-1 and TRBJ2-3; the tabulated D call, TRBD2, remains unverified against the DNA. TRBV21-1 is listed as a pseudogene. The CDR3 spans 20 residues. The CDR3: CASSKSPAPQSGRNAYTQYF. The CDR3 nucleotides read TGTGCCAGCAGCAAGAGCCCGGCCCCTCAGAGCGGGAGGAACGCTTATACGCAGTATTTT.

This clone was seen a few times. Other DNA sequences in this sample translate to the same CDR3. The J gene is TRBJ2-3, the V gene TRBV7-3; D might be TRBD1 (7 bases). There are 14 residues in the CDR3. Trimming took off 5 bases at V and 0 bases at J, with 9 bases between the two ends. The V gene's germline CDR1 is SGHTA and CDR2 FQGTGA. The CDR3 region is CASSPGGSTDTQYF. In DNA form, the CDR3 reads TGTGCCAGCAGCCCAGGGGGGAGCACAGATACGCAGTATTTT.

CDR3 sequence reads: CASRSIGNTGELFF. The CDR3 DNA reads TGCGCCAGCAGGTCGATCGGGAACACCGGGGAGCTGTTTTTT. The chain joins TRBV5-1 to TRBJ2-2; unclear D gene. In germline, CDR1 is SGHRS, CDR2 YFSETQ. Trimming took off 5 bases at V and 1 base at J, with 9 bases between the two ends. The CDR3 runs 14 residues.

This chain uses TRBV2 with TRBJ2-7; TRBD1 aligns across 10 bases. In germline, CDR1 is SNHLY, CDR2 FYNNEI. V lost 0 bases, J lost 6 bases, and 5 bases stayed unmatched. The CDR3 extends over 15 amino acids. DNA of the CDR3: TGTGCCAGCAGTGAAGCCCGGGACAGGGGCGCCGAGCAGTACTTC. Translation: CASSEARDRGAEQYF. The whole variable domain, remainder taken from reference TRBV2 and TRBJ2-7, is EPEVTQTPSHQVTQMGQEVILRCVPISNHLYFYWYRQILGQKVEFLVSFYNNEISEKSEIFDDQFSVERPDGSNFTLKIRSTKLEDSAMYFCASSEARDRGAEQYFGPGTRLTVT.

The V and J genes are TRBV2 and TRBJ2-5; 11 bases align to TRBD1. This CDR3 is 15 amino acids long. Germline values: CDR1 SNHLY, CDR2 FYNNEI. V dropped 5 bases and J dropped 5; count of bases not matched to a gene: 7. In nucleotides, the CDR3 is TGTGCCAGCAGTTGGGGACAGGGGGGTTCGGAGACCCAGTACTTC. As protein: CASSWGQGGSETQYF. Based on the CDR3 plus reference TRBV2 and TRBJ2-5, the full variable domain is EPEVTQTPSHQVTQMGQEVILRCVPISNHLYFYWYRQILGQKVEFLVSFYNNEISEKSEIFDDQFSVERPDGSNFTLKIRSTKLEDSAMYFCASSWGQGGSETQYFGPGTRLLVL.

The J gene is TRBJ2-5, the V gene TRBV6-6, with TRBD2 identical over 15 bases. The CDR3 consists of 16 residues. V gave up 5 bases and J gave up 2 bases; unmatched junction bases: 3. The germline V gene has CDR1 MNHNY and CDR2 SVGAGI (reference sequence). The CDR3 sequence is CASSRGLAGGQETQYF. CDR3 nucleotides: TGTGCCAGCAGTCGGGGACTAGCGGGAGGTCAAGAGACCCAGTACTTC.

On this clone: This sequence may be a read error, since a much larger clone differs from it by one base. The V and J genes are TRBV27 and TRBJ1-1; 8 nucleotides align to TRBD1. The V and J ends lost 2 bases and 4 bases, in that order; junction bases with no gene match: 3. The CDR3 is 14 residues long. CDR1 is MNHEY and CDR2 is SMNVEV in the germline V gene (reference sequence). In DNA, the CDR3 is TGTGCCAGCAGTTTACAGGGGGCCTCCACTGAAGCTTTCTTT. It encodes CASSLQGASTEAFF.

This clone was recorded only once. The CDR3 nucleotides read TGTGCCAGCAGCCAGGGGTGGGGGTCCGAGCAGTTCTTC. This encodes CASSQGWGSEQFF. The V and J genes are TRBV11-3 and TRBJ2-1; TRBD1 is a possible D gene (6 bases). The CDR3 runs 13 residues. Trimming took off 5 bases at V and 10 bases at J, with 15 bases between the two ends. The germline V gene has CDR1 SGHNT and CDR2 YENEEA.

As concerns this clone: Other DNA sequences in the same sample also yield this CDR3. The CDR3 sequence: CASSVGGGNQPQHF. CDR3 nucleotides: TGTGCCAGCAGCGTCGGAGGGGGCAATCAGCCCCAGCATTTT. The chain is built from TRBV9 and TRBJ1-5; D is possibly TRBD1 (5 bases). The CDR3 is 14 residues long. CDR1 is SGDLS, CDR2 YYNGEE, per germline. The V and J ends lost 2 bases and 2 bases respectively, with 8 bases between them.

The genes are TRBV6-5 and TRBJ2-7; D not certain. Trimming shortened V by 5 bases and J by 0 bases, and 11 bases separated the two germline ends. This CDR3 has 14 residues. The V gene's germline CDR1 is MNHEY and CDR2 SVGAGI. The CDR3 nucleotides are TGTGCCAGCAGTAGCTACGTATCCTCCTACGAGCAGTACTTC. Amino acids: CASSSYVSSYEQYF.

V usage is TRBV6-5 and J usage is TRBJ2-1; tentative D call: TRBD1 (5 bases). V gave up 8 bases and J gave up 10 bases, with 21 bases separating them. Germline CDR1 reads MNHEY; CDR2 reads SVGAGI. This CDR3 has 14 amino acids. CDR3 in DNA: TGTGCCAGCGCATCATGGGGCCAGAGGACGGAGCAGTTCTTC. This sequence encodes CASASWGQRTEQFF.

This chain joins TRBV9 and TRBJ2-3, with D maybe TRBD2 (5 bases). Trimming shortened V by 2 bases and J by 4 bases, and 14 bases separated the two germline ends. Germline CDR1 SGDLS, CDR2 YYNGEE. The CDR3 spans 15 residues. CDR3 protein: CASSVRRGSPDTQYF. In nucleotides, the CDR3 is TGTGCCAGCAGCGTTAGAAGAGGGAGTCCAGATACGCAGTATTTT. Filled out from reference TRBV9 and TRBJ2-3, the complete variable domain reads DSGVTQTPKHLITATGQRVTLRCSPRSGDLSVYWYQQSLDQGLQFLIQYYNGEERAKGNILERFSAQQFPDLHSELNLSSLELGDSALYFCASSVRRGSPDTQYFGPGTRLTVL.

This clone is a singleton in its sample. V and J are TRBV25-1 and TRBJ1-5; 9 bases agree with TRBD1. J was trimmed by 2 bases and V by 3 bases; bases with no gene match: 5. The CDR3 has 16 amino acids. Germline V lookup: CDR1 MGHDK, CDR2 SYGVNS. DNA of the CDR3: TGTGCCAGCAGTGACAACGACAGGGGGGGCAATCAGCCCCAGCATTTT. Translating gives CASSDNDRGGNQPQHF.

The chain carries TRBV7-9 and TRBJ2-7; TRBD2 is a possible D gene (6 bases). Looked up from germline, CDR1 is SEHNR and CDR2 is FQNEAQ (reference sequence). This CDR3 comprises 16 residues. V dropped 5 bases and J dropped 2 bases, with 19 bases sitting between them. CDR3 coding DNA: TGTGCCAGCAGCGGACAACCGGGAGAAGGAACCTACGAGCAGTACTTC. Translation: CASSGQPGEGTYEQYF.

The chain employs TRBV5-1 and TRBJ2-1; a weak D match, TRBD2 (6 bases). The CDR3 loop spans 16 amino acids. Trimming removed 2 bases at V and 0 bases at J, with 12 bases between. Germline lookup yields CDR1 SGHRS and CDR2 YFSETQ. CDR3: CASSFSGSSSYNEQFF. The DNA for the CDR3 is TGCGCCAGCAGCTTTAGCGGTTCGAGCTCCTACAATGAGCAGTTCTTC. Filled out from reference TRBV5-1 and TRBJ2-1, the complete variable domain reads KAGVTQTPRYLIKTRGQQVTLSCSPISGHRSVSWYQQTPGQGLQFLFEYFSETQRNKGNFPGRFSGRQFSNSRSEMNVSTLELGDSALYLCASSFSGSSSYNEQFFGPGTRLTVL.

The rearrangement uses TRBV23-1 and TRBJ2-5; no clear D. TRBV23-1 is an ORF for which the function is uncertain. V shed 8 bases and J shed 5 bases, with 9 bases lying between them. The CDR3 has 11 amino acids. The CDR3 DNA is TGCGCCAGCGAACCCCGGGAGACCCAGTACTTC. This encodes CASEPRETQYF.

This clone was seen repeatedly, ten times or more. One end of the junction fails to match germline, which may point to a read error. The chain couples TRBV20-1 to TRBJ1-2; D is unresolved. This CDR3 comprises 11 residues. Germline CDR1 is DFQATT and CDR2 is SNEGSKA (reference sequence). The CDR3 DNA is TGCAGTGCCGTTACCCTAGGAGGCGGGTTCTTC. Residues: CSAVTLGGGFF.